A single sample gave rise to the 9 T cell receptor beta chains below, sequenced in a study of T cells in Graves' hyperthyroidism and ophthalmopathy. RNA transcripts provided the source from which TCR beta CDR3 regions were amplified. HTBI primers were the set used in a first-round RT-PCR of the TCR CDR3. TCRdb re-called the multiplex PCR reads with MiXCR, one entry per CDR3 protein. This sample has under 400,000 distinct CDR3 sequences, with about 15% found just once. Sequences were obtained from blood. These receptor sequences come from a woman aged 55-69 years with Graves' ophthalmopathy.

This clonotype was found many times. The V gene is TRBV11-2, the J gene TRBJ2-7; D unclear. This CDR3 is built from 15 residues. Germline values: CDR1 SGHAT, CDR2 FQNNGV. The ends were cut back, 0 bases at V and 1 base at J, with 10 bases in the middle. The CDR3 DNA reads as TGTGCCAGCAGCTTAGATGACGGCGGTTCCTACGAGCAGTACTTC. Protein product: CASSLDDGGSYEQYF.

This clonotype appeared a few times. J is TRBJ2-5 and V is TRBV28; no definite D call. The CDR3 runs to 13 residues. With 3 bases removed from V and 0 bases from J, the gap between germline ends came to 5 bases. Germline CDR1 and CDR2: MDHEN and SYDVKM. This chain's CDR3 is CASSLPHQETQYF. The CDR3 DNA sequence: TGTGCCAGCAGTTTGCCCCACCAAGAGACCCAGTACTTC.

This clonotype was seen repeatedly, ten times or more. The chain combines TRBV2 with TRBJ2-1, with 15 bases identical to TRBD2. J lost 8 bases, V lost 7 bases, and 6 bases had no gene match. The CDR3 totals 15 residues. CDR1 SNHLY and CDR2 FYNNEI come from the germline V gene. The CDR3 is CASTRTSGRAYEQFF. DNA of the CDR3: TGTGCCAGCACCCGGACTAGCGGGAGGGCATATGAGCAGTTCTTC.

This clonotype was seen ten or more times. The gene calls are TRBV2 and TRBJ1-2; D uncertain. CDR3 length: 11 amino acids. Germline CDR1 and CDR2: SNHLY and FYNNEI. Trimming shortened V by 6 bases and J by 3 bases, and 5 bases separated the two germline ends. In DNA form, the CDR3 reads TGTGCCAGCAGCGGGTACTATGGCTACACCTTC. Its protein product is CASSGYYGYTF.

At least ten counts were recorded for this clonotype. V and J are TRBV28 and TRBJ2-7; 7 bases fit TRBD1. Germline V lookup: CDR1 MDHEN, CDR2 SYDVKM. The CDR3 has 11 amino acids. After removal of 8 bases from V and 7 bases from J, the junction contained 5 bases not matched to a gene. CDR3 DNA sequence: TGTGCCAGCCTGACAGGGCGTGAGCAGTACTTC. This translates into CASLTGREQYF. The variable domain in full, completed from reference TRBV28 and TRBJ2-7, reads DVKVTQSSRYLVKRTGEKVFLECVQDMDHENMFWYRQDPGLGLRLIYFSYDVKMKEKGDIPEGYSVSREKKERFSLILESASTNQTSMYLCASLTGREQYFGPGTRLTVT.

This clonotype was seen more than once but under ten times. This chain joins TRBV27 and TRBJ2-7; TRBD1 matches at 7 bases. The germline V gene has CDR1 MNHEY and CDR2 SMNVEV (reference sequence). J was trimmed by 2 bases and V by 3 bases; bases with no gene match: 10. There are 16 residues in the CDR3. This CDR3 reads CASSFVVGTDAYEQYF. Here the CDR3 DNA reads TGTGCCAGCAGTTTTGTCGTTGGGACAGATGCCTACGAGCAGTACTTC.

This clonotype was detected many times. The V and J genes are TRBV25-1 and TRBJ2-1; D gene unclear. This CDR3 comprises 13 residues. The V end was cut by 3 bases, the J end by 5 bases, with 8 bases between. CDR1 is MGHDK and CDR2 is SYGVNS in the germline V gene. This chain's CDR3 is CASSDIVDNEQFF. The CDR3 DNA sequence: TGTGCCAGCAGTGATATCGTGGACAATGAGCAGTTCTTC.

A few counts support this clonotype. This chain connects TRBV6-6 to TRBJ2-7, with TRBD2 identical over 9 bases. The J segment lost 4 bases and the V segment lost 2 bases, leaving 6 bases of the junction unmatched. The CDR3 is 15 amino acids. The V gene's germline CDR1 is MNHNY and CDR2 SVGAGI (reference sequence). In DNA form, the CDR3 reads TGTGCCAGCAGTTACCTAAATAGCGGGAGTTACGAGCAGTACTTC. Residues: CASSYLNSGSYEQYF.

In this sample, this clonotype turned up many times. The rearrangement joins TRBV20-1 to TRBJ2-1; 14 bases agree with TRBD2. The CDR3 loop spans 20 amino acids. Germline V gives CDR1 DFQATT, CDR2 SNEGSKA (reference sequence). The V segment lost 0 bases and the J segment 6 bases; nucleotides outside the gene matches: 16. CDR3 sequence (DNA): TGCAGTGCTAGAGATCGGCTGACTAGCGGGAGGGCCGTTAACCGCAATGAGCAGTTCTTC. It specifies CSARDRLTSGRAVNRNEQFF.